This T cell receptor (beta chain) was sequenced during a study of spatial heterogeneity in lung cancer. TCRdb fed the 5' RACE reads into MiXCR, producing one record per CDR3 protein. The sample records 17,000 or so distinct CDR3 sequences, around 6.5% being singletons. V was clipped by 4 bases and J by 0 bases, with 12 bases between them. Germline V gene data show CDR1 as KGHDR and CDR2 as SFDVKD. The CDR3 contains 16 residues. The sample's time point: sample taken at primary tumor resection. This clonotype has a handful of counts. Its antigen is still unknown. General observations from the study: Mutation counts in tumors were tracked by counts of expanded intratumoral alpha and beta TCRs.

This clonotype was sampled from a female donor with early-stage non-small cell lung cancer. The chain combines TRBV24-1 with TRBJ1-3; D call uncertain. The input for sequencing was lung tumor tissue, taken at surgery. CDR3: CATSETRRPSGNTIYF. As DNA, the CDR3 is TGTGCCACCAGTGAAACGCGAAGGCCCTCTGGAAACACCATATATTTT.